One sample yielded the 15 T cell receptor beta chains listed below, sequenced in a study of blood T cells in healthy people across ages. It was with a sample-barcoded 5' primer and a J-beta primer mix that a second PCR of roughly 7 to 12 cycles was run. TCRdb redid the calling of the 5' RACE reads with MiXCR, one entry per CDR3 protein. The profile shows about 1.8 million distinct CDR3 sequences, 40% to 55% of them singletons. The sample taken for sequencing was blood. These receptors were collected from a woman aged 40 to 50 in good health.

This clonotype occurred a few times. V and J are TRBV6-5 and TRBJ2-1; D possibly uses TRBD1 or TRBD2 (5 bases each). This CDR3 spans 15 amino acids. V dropped 6 bases and J dropped 2 bases, with 14 bases sitting between them. Germline V CDR1 and CDR2: MNHEY, SVGAGI. CDR3 protein: CASRKGTPPYNEQFF. As DNA, the CDR3 is TGTGCCAGCAGGAAGGGGACGCCTCCCTACAATGAGCAGTTCTTC.

CDR3 nucleotides: TGTGCCAGCAGCTTAACCGCCGGGACAGGGAGCAATCAGCCCCAGCATTTT. Amino acid sequence: CASSLTAGTGSNQPQHF. This chain links TRBV7-9 with TRBJ1-5; 9 bases agree with TRBD1. CDR3 length: 17 residues. V trimming: 2 bases; J trimming: 1 base; junction bases outside the gene matches: 6. In germline, CDR1 is SEHNR, CDR2 FQNEAQ (reference sequence).

This clonotype was found many times. The rearrangement joins TRBV4-3 to TRBJ2-3; D is unclear. The CDR3 extends over 13 amino acids. Trimming cost V 1 base and J 10 bases, with 12 bases left between them. Germline CDR1 is LGHNA and CDR2 is YSLEER. The CDR3 protein is CASSQVYAPPQYF. The CDR3 nucleotides are TGCGCCAGCAGCCAAGTCTACGCGCCGCCGCAGTATTTT.

The chain is built from TRBV6-5 and TRBJ1-1; possibly TRBD1 for D (6 bases). This CDR3 is built from 15 residues. From germline, CDR1 is MNHEY and CDR2 SVGAGI. Trimming stripped 0 bases from V and 3 bases from J, with 11 bases between. The CDR3 coding sequence is TGTGCCAGCAGTTACTCGGGGGGGCTAGACACTGAAGCTTTCTTT. As protein: CASSYSGGLDTEAFF.

The chain couples TRBV6-2 or TRBV6-3 to TRBJ2-1, with 7 bases matching TRBD2. This CDR3 contains 15 residues. V dropped 2 bases and J dropped 13; count of bases not matched to a gene: 14. CDR1 and CDR2 from the germline V gene are MNHEY and SVGEGT. The CDR3 loop reads CASSYSAGVGETQFF. The CDR3 nucleotides are TGTGCCAGCAGTTACAGCGCGGGGGTCGGGGAGACCCAGTTCTTC.

This clonotype was detected only once. CDR3 bases: TGCAGTGCTAGAGATCCAAGGACCTCCTCTTATAATTCACCCCTCCACTTT. Translating gives CSARDPRTSSYNSPLHF. V usage is TRBV20-1 and J usage is TRBJ1-6; D unresolved. The CDR3 runs to 17 residues. From germline, CDR1 is DFQATT and CDR2 SNEGSKA (reference sequence). With 0 bases removed from V and 4 bases from J, the gap between germline ends came to 16 bases.

This rearrangement joins TRBV4-1 to TRBJ2-3, with TRBD2 identical over 7 bases. J was trimmed by 0 bases and V by 3 bases; bases with no gene match: 9. Germline assignment: CDR1 MGHRA and CDR2 YSYEKL. The CDR3 has 17 amino acids. The chain's CDR3 is CASSQGVSGASTDTQYF. DNA of the CDR3: TGCGCCAGCAGCCAGGGGGTGAGCGGGGCAAGCACAGATACGCAGTATTTT.

This chain joins TRBV5-1 and TRBJ2-4; D unresolved. Trimming pared 1 base from V and 13 bases from J, leaving 12 bases between. The CDR3 extends over 12 amino acids. The germline V gene encodes CDR1 SGHRS and CDR2 YFSETQ. CDR3 nucleotides: TGCGCCAGCAGCTTGATTAAGGTCCCGCAGTACTTC. Residues: CASSLIKVPQYF.

At least ten counts were recorded for this clonotype. The gene calls are TRBV2 and TRBJ2-1; tentatively, D is TRBD2 (5 bases). Germline CDR1 is SNHLY and CDR2 is FYNNEI. The ends were cut back, 1 base at V and 4 bases at J, with 5 bases in the middle. The CDR3 totals 13 residues. CDR3 nucleotide sequence: TGTGCCAGCAGTGAAGGCGGGTACAATGAGCAGTTCTTC. It is translated as CASSEGGYNEQFF.

The chain is built from TRBV7-2 and TRBJ2-6; D uncertain. The V gene's germline CDR1 is SGHTA and CDR2 FQGNSA. The germline V and J ends were trimmed by 5 bases and 0 bases, with 8 bases remaining between them. This CDR3 comprises 15 residues. CDR3 sequence: CASSPENSGANVLTF. The DNA of the CDR3 is TGTGCCAGCAGCCCAGAGAACTCTGGGGCCAACGTCCTGACTTTC.

The V and J genes are TRBV6-5 and TRBJ2-3; 9 bases map to TRBD2. Trimming cost V 6 bases and J 4 bases; bases outside gene matches: 11. The V gene's germline CDR1 is MNHEY and CDR2 SVGAGI. The CDR3 sequence is 16 residues long. This chain's CDR3 is CASRTQWRGGPDTQYF. The DNA of the CDR3 is TGTGCCAGCAGGACCCAATGGCGGGGGGGCCCAGATACGCAGTATTTT.

The chain joins TRBV14 to TRBJ2-3; D is unclear. The CDR3 spans 15 residues. In germline, CDR1 is SGHDN, CDR2 FVKESK. V shed 1 base and J shed 5 bases, with 13 bases lying between them. Here the CDR3 reads CASSQGEPWVDTQYF. DNA of the CDR3: TGTGCCAGCAGCCAAGGAGAACCTTGGGTAGATACGCAGTATTTT.

DNA for the CDR3: TGCGCCAGCAGGCAGATTCTCCAAGAGACCCAGTACTTC. This codes for CASRQILQETQYF. The chain recombines TRBV5-1 with TRBJ2-5; D is unresolved. Trimming took 5 bases from V and 1 from J, leaving 9 bases between them. The CDR3 runs 13 residues. CDR1 is SGHRS, CDR2 YFSETQ, per germline.

This clonotype was observed a handful of times. The genes are TRBV7-2 and TRBJ2-3; D is ambiguous. The length of the CDR3 is 14 residues. Germline CDR1 reads SGHTA; CDR2 reads FQGNSA. The V end was cut by 5 bases, the J end by 2 bases, with 11 bases between. The CDR3 nucleotides read TGTGCCAGCAGCCCCCCTCCCTTCACAGATACGCAGTATTTT. Protein: CASSPPPFTDTQYF.

V gene TRBV29-1 combines with J gene TRBJ2-1; D is unresolved. The CDR3 loop spans 14 amino acids. V lost 4 bases, J lost 0 bases, and 10 bases lay in between. CDR1 is SQVTM, CDR2 ANQGSEA, per germline. CDR3 sequence: CSVVGSLSYNEQFF. As DNA, the CDR3 is TGCAGCGTTGTTGGGTCCCTCTCCTACAATGAGCAGTTCTTC.